A selection of T cell receptor beta chains follows, all from one sample in a study of blood T cells in healthy people across ages. One entry per CDR3 protein, called by TCRdb with MiXCR from the 5' RACE reads. The data contain about 1.6 million distinct CDR3 sequences, almost 35% of them singletons. The sequenced material came from blood. The receptors stem from a young woman in good health. CDR3s include the opening cysteine and the closing phenylalanine or tryptophan. D genes are given only for firm matches. Part of the rows lack a size; the others show once, few, many or a class for expanded clones.

cdr3_length	v_call	d_call	clone_size	j_call	cdr3_nt	cdr3_aa
15	TRBV6-5	-	many	TRBJ2-7	TGTGCCAGCAGTCCCCTTACGGGGCCAACGACCGAGCAGTACTTC	CASSPLTGPTTEQYF
17	TRBV13	TRBD1	-	TRBJ1-1	TGTGCCAGCAGCCCCCAGGCAGGGGGCCTTATGAACACTGAAGCTTTCTTT	CASSPQAGGLMNTEAFF
15	TRBV20-1	TRBD1	few	TRBJ2-1	TGCAGTGCGAGAACAGGGGTCGGCTCCTACAATGAGCAGTTCTTC	CSARTGVGSYNEQFF
15	TRBV2	-	-	TRBJ2-3	TGTGCCAGCAGTGAACGGGCTAGTTTCGCAGATACGCAGTATTTT	CASSERASFADTQYF
11	TRBV29-1	-	-	TRBJ2-3	TGCAGCGCGAGGGTCCCACTTACGCAGTATTTT	CSARVPLTQYF
14	TRBV29-1	-	-	TRBJ2-3	TGCAGCGTCCCCTCTCAGGGTACCCGAAATACGCAGTATTTT	CSVPSQGTRNTQYF
14	TRBV20-1	-	-	TRBJ1-2	TGCAGTGCTAGAGGGCCAAGGACAAACTATGGCTACACCTTC	CSARGPRTNYGYTF
12	TRBV6-1	-	-	TRBJ1-2	TGTGCCAGCAGGTTATCAGGATATGGCTACACCTTC	CASRLSGYGYTF
15	TRBV5-1	TRBD2	-	TRBJ2-2	TGCGCCAGCAGACCCGGGACTAGCGGCACCGGGGAGCTGTTTTTT	CASRPGTSGTGELFF
16	TRBV6-6	TRBD1	many	TRBJ1-5	TGTGCCAGCAGCCCCGGGACAGGGGGGACCAATCAGCCCCAGCATTTT	CASSPGTGGTNQPQHF
15	TRBV12-3/TRBV12-4	-	few	TRBJ1-6	TGTGCCAGCAGTATTTACAGGCTGAGAGGACTATCCCTCCACTTT	CASSIYRLRGLSLHF